Listed below are T cell receptor beta chains from one sample, sequenced in a study of T cell responses to AZD1222 COVID-19 vaccine. Some clones are missing from TCRdb's copy, which holds only in-frame ones; the method was immunoSEQ multiplex PCR. Seen here are about 110,000 clones, about nine tenths observed once, and the top ten hold roughly 6%. The sequencing here drew on peripheral blood, taken 28 days after the second AZD1222 dose. The receptors stem from an adult who received the AZD1222 COVID-19 vaccine. CDR3s include the opening cysteine and the closing phenylalanine or tryptophan. Fields, in order: clone size, D gene, J gene, CDR3 length, V gene, CDR3 protein, CDR3 DNA. D genes are given only for firm matches. A row's size may be missing; if present it is once, few, many or a size class.

abundance: -; d_gene: -; j_gene: TRBJ2-1; len: 15; v_gene: TRBV27; CDR3aa: CASRKGGGTLNEQFF; CDR3nt: TGTGCCAGCAGAAAGGGTGGCGGCACCCTCAATGAGCAGTTCTTC
abundance: -; d_gene: TRBD1; j_gene: TRBJ1-1; len: 14; v_gene: TRBV28; CDR3aa: CASSLTGVNTEAFF; CDR3nt: TGTGCCAGCAGCCTAACAGGGGTGAACACTGAAGCTTTCTTT
abundance: -; d_gene: -; j_gene: TRBJ2-1; len: 16; v_gene: TRBV3-1/TRBV3-2; CDR3aa: CASSQDRLTAYNEQFF; CDR3nt: TGTGCCAGCAGCCAAGATCGGCTAACCGCCTACAATGAGCAGTTCTTC
abundance: -; d_gene: -; j_gene: TRBJ2-2; len: 14; v_gene: TRBV15; CDR3aa: CATRGTPNTGELFF; CDR3nt: TGTGCCACTCGGGGTACCCCAAACACCGGGGAGCTGTTTTTT
abundance: once; d_gene: -; j_gene: TRBJ2-1; len: 14; v_gene: TRBV6-5; CDR3aa: CASNHRSSYNEQFF; CDR3nt: TGTGCCAGCAATCACCGGAGCTCCTACAATGAGCAGTTCTTC
abundance: -; d_gene: -; j_gene: TRBJ2-5; len: 15; v_gene: TRBV21-1; CDR3aa: CASSKVWIRQETQYF; CDR3nt: TGTGCCAGCAGCAAAGTCTGGATTCGACAAGAGACCCAGTACTTC
abundance: -; d_gene: -; j_gene: TRBJ2-7; len: 13; v_gene: TRBV3-1/TRBV3-2; CDR3aa: CASSPGLRGEQYF; CDR3nt: TGTGCCAGCAGCCCCGGTCTCCGCGGGGAGCAGTACTTC
abundance: -; d_gene: -; j_gene: TRBJ1-3; len: 13; v_gene: TRBV6-5; CDR3aa: CASTGYVGNTIYF; CDR3nt: TGTGCCAGCACCGGGTACGTCGGAAACACCATATATTTT
abundance: -; d_gene: TRBD1; j_gene: TRBJ1-2; len: 15; v_gene: TRBV7-8; CDR3aa: CASSLEGTGVLRYTF; CDR3nt: TGTGCCAGCAGCTTAGAGGGGACAGGGGTTTTGAGGTACACCTTC
abundance: -; d_gene: -; j_gene: TRBJ1-3; len: 15; v_gene: TRBV5-1; CDR3aa: CASSLTGPAGNTIYF; CDR3nt: TGCGCCAGCAGCTTGACAGGGCCAGCTGGAAACACCATATATTTT
abundance: -; d_gene: -; j_gene: TRBJ1-2; len: 15; v_gene: TRBV15; CDR3aa: CATSREWEGNYGYTF; CDR3nt: TGTGCCACCAGCAGAGAATGGGAGGGTAACTATGGCTACACCTTC
abundance: -; d_gene: -; j_gene: TRBJ1-5; len: 14; v_gene: TRBV10-3; CDR3aa: CAISESGFNQPQHF; CDR3nt: TGTGCCATCAGTGAGTCAGGATTCAATCAGCCCCAGCATTTT
abundance: -; d_gene: -; j_gene: TRBJ1-4; len: 17; v_gene: TRBV27; CDR3aa: CASSSRQVDGAREKLFF; CDR3nt: TGTGCCAGCAGTTCGAGACAGGTGGACGGGGCTAGAGAAAAACTGTTTTTT
abundance: -; d_gene: -; j_gene: TRBJ1-1; len: 14; v_gene: TRBV19; CDR3aa: CASTDTGGNTEAFF; CDR3nt: TGTGCCAGTACTGATACTGGGGGCAACACTGAAGCTTTCTTT
abundance: -; d_gene: -; j_gene: TRBJ2-7; len: 15; v_gene: TRBV24-1; CDR3aa: CATSDFLTDTYEQYF; CDR3nt: TGTGCCACCAGTGATTTTTTGACAGACACCTACGAGCAGTACTTC
abundance: -; d_gene: -; j_gene: TRBJ2-1; len: 10; v_gene: TRBV6-2/TRBV6-3; CDR3aa: CASSSAVLFF; CDR3nt: TGTGCCAGCAGTTCGGCAGTGCTGTTCTTC
abundance: -; d_gene: -; j_gene: TRBJ1-6; len: 13; v_gene: TRBV14; CDR3aa: CASSSDYNSPLHF; CDR3nt: TGTGCCAGCAGCTCGGACTACAATTCACCCCTCCACTTT